One sample yielded the 20 T cell receptor beta chains listed below, sequenced in a study of T cell responses to AZD1222 COVID-19 vaccine. The repertoire was sequenced with immunoSEQ multiplex PCR; TCRdb's copy has only in-frame clones and lacks some. The sample contains about 100,000 clones, 90% to 95% of which appear only once. The source material was peripheral blood, sampled 28 days after the second AZD1222 dose. These TCRs come from an adult who received the AZD1222 COVID-19 vaccine.

This chain links TRBV7-9 with TRBJ2-5; D is perhaps TRBD1 (5 bases). CDR3 length equals 16 residues. CDR1 and CDR2 (germline): SEHNR, FQNEAQ (reference sequence). The V end was cut by 3 bases, the J end by 4 bases, with 18 bases between. This CDR3 reads CASSFPSGAPGETQYF. CDR3 bases: TGTGCCAGCAGCTTTCCGTCTGGGGCGCCAGGAGAGACCCAGTACTTC.

The chain is built from TRBV28 and TRBJ2-3; the D is unclear. The CDR3 length is 11 residues. CDR1 is MDHEN, CDR2 SYDVKM, per germline. Trimming took 3 bases from V and 6 from J, leaving 4 bases between them. DNA of the CDR3: TGTGCCAGCAGTTTCAGTGATACGCAGTATTTT. Residues: CASSFSDTQYF.

The rearrangement uses TRBV19 and TRBJ1-4, with D possibly being TRBD1 (6 bases). V lost 3 bases and J lost 0, with 23 bases in between. Germline CDR1 reads LNHDA; CDR2 reads SQIVND (reference sequence). CDR3 length equals 20 residues. CDR3 in amino acids: CASSMRGPTGGNPTNEKLFF. The CDR3 region has the DNA TGTGCCAGTAGTATGCGAGGGCCCACCGGGGGCAATCCAACTAATGAAAAACTGTTTTTT.

This chain uses TRBV19 with TRBJ1-3; D call uncertain. The CDR3 length is 14 residues. Germline V CDR1 and CDR2: LNHDA, SQIVND (reference sequence). Trimming shortened V by 8 bases and J by 0 bases, and 11 bases separated the two germline ends. The CDR3 is CASSDLSSGNTIYF. CDR3 sequence (DNA): TGTGCCAGTTCCGACCTTTCCTCTGGAAACACCATATATTTT.

This sequence joins TRBV18 and TRBJ1-4; no firm D call. CDR3 size: 16 residues. The germline V gene encodes CDR1 KGHSH and CDR2 LQKENI. The V and J ends lost 3 bases and 3 bases respectively, with 14 bases between them. The CDR3 loop is CASSPPGIVANEKLFF. The CDR3 bases are TGTGCCAGCTCACCTCCCGGAATAGTAGCTAATGAAAAACTGTTTTTT.

The chain is built from TRBV2 and TRBJ2-3, with 7 positions matching TRBD2. CDR3 length: 13 amino acids. CDR1 is SNHLY, CDR2 FYNNEI, per germline. Trimming at V came to 7 bases and at J to 2 bases, leaving 3 bases not matched to a gene. The CDR3: CASKGDYTDTQYF. CDR3 bases: TGTGCCAGCAAAGGGGACTACACAGATACGCAGTATTTT.

The chain links TRBV28 to TRBJ1-3; D might be TRBD1 (5 bases). The V end lost 7 bases, the J end lost 6 bases, and 19 bases lay between the germline ends. The V gene's germline CDR1 is MDHEN and CDR2 SYDVKM. The CDR3 is 15 amino acids. This CDR3 reads CASIPGSGEKNTIYF. The CDR3 nucleotides are TGTGCCAGCATCCCAGGATCGGGGGAGAAAAACACCATATATTTT.

The rearrangement uses TRBV4-3 and TRBJ2-5; D call uncertain. CDR1 LGHNA and CDR2 YSLEER come from the germline V gene. With 2 bases removed from V and 5 bases from J, the gap between germline ends came to 15 bases. The CDR3 covers 15 residues. CDR3 nucleotides: TGCGCCAGCAGCCAATCGGGCGGTGCCGGGGAGACCCAGTACTTC. Protein product: CASSQSGGAGETQYF.

V and J are TRBV7-9 and TRBJ1-5; a weak D match, TRBD1 (5 bases). CDR1 is SEHNR, CDR2 FQNEAQ, per germline (reference sequence). V was shortened by 2 bases and J by 4 bases, with 9 bases between the two germline ends. The CDR3 runs to 14 residues. CDR3 bases: TGTGCCAGCAGCTTATCGGGGCAGAATCAGCCCCAGCATTTT. Translating gives CASSLSGQNQPQHF.

The chain is built from TRBV10-2 and TRBJ1-6, with D maybe TRBD1 (6 bases). V lost 6 bases and J lost 7, with 10 bases in between. Germline CDR1 WSHSY, CDR2 SAAADI. This CDR3 has 13 residues. Here the CDR3 reads CASRQGGNSPLHF. The CDR3 bases are TGCGCCAGCAGACAGGGTGGGAATTCACCCCTCCACTTT.

The table lists this clone with a count of one. The chain uses TRBV19 and TRBJ2-1; D possibly corresponds to TRBD2 (6 bases). The V and J ends lost 5 bases and 2 bases respectively, with 13 bases between them. Germline CDR1 and CDR2: LNHDA and SQIVND (reference sequence). The CDR3 sequence is 15 residues long. The CDR3 here is CASSVRDSAYNEQFF. The CDR3 nucleotides read TGTGCCAGTAGTGTCCGGGACTCCGCCTACAATGAGCAGTTCTTC. Combining the CDR3 with reference TRBV19 and TRBJ2-1 gives the whole variable domain DGGITQSPKYLFRKEGQNVTLSCEQNLNHDAMYWYRQDPGQGLRLIYYSQIVNDFQKGDIAEGYSVSREKKESFPLTVTSAQKNPTAFYLCASSVRDSAYNEQFFGPGTRLTVL.

The J gene is TRBJ1-6, the V gene TRBV28; maybe TRBD1 (5 bases). This CDR3 region has 15 residues. CDR1 is MDHEN, CDR2 SYDVKM, per germline. Trimming removed 7 bases at V and 2 bases at J, with 12 bases between. CDR3 amino acids: CASTPGGAYNSPLHF. DNA of the CDR3: TGTGCCAGCACCCCTGGGGGGGCCTATAATTCACCCCTCCACTTT.

This clone was counted a single time. The rearrangement uses TRBV7-8 and TRBJ1-1, with 8 bases that match TRBD1. The ends lost 5 bases at V and 4 bases at J; junction bases unmatched: 3. CDR3 length: 13 residues. Germline CDR1 is SGHVS and CDR2 is FQNEAQ. For the CDR3, the DNA is TGTGCCAGCAGCCACAGGGGGGGCACTGAAGCTTTCTTT. Translating it yields CASSHRGGTEAFF.

The J gene is TRBJ2-7, the V gene TRBV7-9; the D call may be TRBD1 or TRBD2 (5 bases each). Germline CDR1 reads SEHNR; CDR2 reads FQNEAQ (reference sequence). V shed 5 bases and J shed 1 base, with 15 bases lying between them. CDR3 length: 15 residues. CDR3 sequence (DNA): TGTGCCAGCAGCCCCTTGGGGACGGCGTCCTACGAGCAGTACTTC. This sequence encodes CASSPLGTASYEQYF.

The chain recombines TRBV28 with TRBJ2-7; the match to TRBD2 covers 9 bases. Trimming cost V 7 bases and J 2 bases; bases outside gene matches: 6. This CDR3 is built from 14 residues. The germline gives CDR1 MDHEN, CDR2 SYDVKM. CDR3 protein: CASNAAGGTYEQYF. CDR3 DNA: TGTGCCAGCAATGCAGCGGGAGGTACCTACGAGCAGTACTTC.

This chain uses TRBV6-5 with TRBJ1-1; D call uncertain. The CDR3 loop spans 14 amino acids. Trimming shortened V by 5 bases and J by 5 bases, and 15 bases separated the two germline ends. Germline V gene lookup returns CDR1 MNHEY and CDR2 SVGAGI. The chain's CDR3 is CASSPSRARTEAFF. The CDR3 nucleotides read TGTGCCAGCAGTCCCTCAAGGGCTCGGACTGAAGCTTTCTTT.

V and J are TRBV20-1 and TRBJ2-5; possible D gene TRBD2, 5 bases. This CDR3 region has 11 residues. The germline CDR1 and CDR2 sequences are DFQATT and SNEGSKA (reference sequence). V lost 6 bases to trimming and J lost 4 bases, with 9 bases between them. DNA of the CDR3: TGCAGTGCCCGGACTGTAGAGACCCAGTACTTC. Translated, it gives CSARTVETQYF.

CDR3 in amino acids: CASSIGPYQETQYF. In DNA, the CDR3 is TGTGCCAGCAGCATCGGGCCGTACCAAGAGACCCAGTACTTC. The chain links TRBV11-2 to TRBJ2-5; no clear D. The ends were cut back, 5 bases at V and 0 bases at J, with 10 bases in the middle. Germline values: CDR1 SGHAT, CDR2 FQNNGV. The length of the CDR3 is 14 residues.

V usage is TRBV6-6 and J usage is TRBJ1-2; 7 nucleotides match TRBD1. Losses at the gene ends were 8 bases for V and 4 bases for J; bases not matched to a gene: 4. CDR3 length: 12 residues. Per germline, CDR1 MNHNY and CDR2 SVGAGI (reference sequence). The CDR3 here is CASDREGYGYTF. CDR3 in DNA: TGTGCCAGCGACAGGGAGGGCTATGGCTACACCTTC.

V and J are TRBV7-9 and TRBJ1-5; maybe TRBD1 (5 bases). In germline, CDR1 is SEHNR, CDR2 FQNEAQ (reference sequence). The V end was cut by 7 bases, the J end by 1 base, with 8 bases between. CDR3 length: 13 residues. CDR3: CASTRGSNQPQHF. CDR3 coding DNA: TGTGCCAGCACCCGGGGGAGCAATCAGCCCCAGCATTTT.